This passage covers 17 T cell receptor beta chains from one sample sequenced in a study of CD4 T cells in relation to SARS-CoV-2 and coronaviruses. For these TCRs, the target antigens are not known. The unexposed donors gave CD4+ T cells in about 2011-2019, prior to COVID-19. CD4+ T cells were isolated from the cells after about ten days of culture. Data came from immunoSEQ multiplex PCR; TCRdb stores just in-frame clones and leaves some out. The sample yields some 25,000 clones, around 73% seen once. Sample: CD4+ T cells from PBMCs, cultured in vitro. The receptors come from a human donor in good health.

This chain connects TRBV2 to TRBJ2-7; D ambiguous. Germline-derived CDR1 and CDR2 are SNHLY and FYNNEI. Trimming pared 3 bases from V and 6 bases from J, leaving 15 bases between. CDR3 length: 14 amino acids. CDR3 sequence reads: CASSEMKARGEQYF. CDR3 DNA: TGTGCCAGCAGTGAGATGAAAGCGCGAGGCGAGCAGTACTTC.

By proportion, this clone is large. The chain couples TRBV7-2 to TRBJ1-4, with D unresolved. With 5 bases removed from V and 3 bases from J, the gap between germline ends came to 13 bases. CDR3 length: 15 residues. Germline V lookup: CDR1 SGHTA, CDR2 FQGNSA. Here the CDR3 reads CASSTYLRSNEKLFF. In DNA form, the CDR3 reads TGTGCCAGCAGCACGTATTTGAGGTCTAATGAAAAACTGTTTTTT.

This chain connects TRBV29-1 to TRBJ2-1; 9 positions agree with TRBD2. CDR3 length: 14 amino acids. V shed 3 bases and J 7 bases; nucleotides not matched to a gene: 7. The germline CDR1 and CDR2 sequences are SQVTM and ANQGSEA. The CDR3 spells CSVERREGRNEQFF. CDR3 coding DNA: TGCAGCGTTGAGCGGCGGGAGGGCCGAAATGAGCAGTTCTTC.

This chain uses TRBV7-2 with TRBJ2-1; 10 positions match TRBD2. Germline V gene sequence: CDR1 SGHTA, CDR2 FQGNSA. Trimming took 1 base from V and 7 from J; bases not matched to a gene: 7. The CDR3 length is 16 residues. CDR3 in amino acids: CASSLDGLAGVNEQFF. Written as DNA, the CDR3 is TGTGCCAGCAGCTTAGATGGCCTAGCGGGAGTAAATGAGCAGTTCTTC.

V and J are TRBV18 and TRBJ1-2; D is uncertain. Germline CDR1 is KGHSH and CDR2 is LQKENI. V shed 2 bases and J shed 2 bases, with 6 bases lying between them. CDR3 length: 13 residues. CDR3 residues: CASSPEDNYGYTF. The DNA for the CDR3 is TGTGCCAGCTCACCAGAGGACAACTATGGCTACACCTTC.

The chain is built from TRBV16 and TRBJ2-7; TRBD2 is a possible D gene (5 bases). Germline V gene sequence: CDR1 KGHSY, CDR2 FQNENV. Trimming took 1 base from V and 4 from J, leaving 11 bases between them. This CDR3 is built from 14 residues. The CDR3 nucleotides read TGTGCCAGCAGCCAATTCAGCGGAAGTTACGAGCAGTACTTC. Amino acids: CASSQFSGSYEQYF.

The chain carries TRBV5-8 and TRBJ2-4; D gene uncertain. Per the germline V gene, CDR1 is SGHTS and CDR2 is YDEGEE. There are 13 residues in the CDR3. Trimming took 4 bases from V and 8 from J, leaving 13 bases between them. The CDR3 spells CASSPPMMDIQYF. In DNA form, the CDR3 reads TGTGCCAGCAGCCCACCAATGATGGACATTCAGTACTTC. The full variable domain, with the rest looked up from reference TRBV5-8 and TRBJ2-4, is EAGVTQSPTHLIKTRGQQATLRCSPISGHTSVYWYQQALGLGLQFLLWYDEGEERNRGNFPPRFSGRQFPNYSSELNVNALELEDSALYLCASSPPMMDIQYFGAGTRLSVL.

CDR3 nucleotides: TGTGCCAGCCATTTGGGGGGAGACACTGAAGCTTTCTTT. Its protein is CASHLGGDTEAFF. V usage is TRBV12-3 or TRBV12-4 and J usage is TRBJ1-1; a possible D gene is TRBD1 (5 bases). The CDR3 runs to 13 residues. V lost 8 bases, J lost 3 bases, and 13 bases lay in between.

This clone was seen more than once but under ten times. The V gene is TRBV4-1, the J gene TRBJ2-3; the D is unclear. There are 15 residues in the CDR3. V lost 3 bases to trimming and J lost 4 bases, with 14 bases between them. CDR1 and CDR2 (germline): MGHRA, YSYEKL. The CDR3 sequence: CASSHPLPQADTQYF. CDR3 bases: TGCGCCAGCAGCCACCCCCTCCCTCAGGCAGATACGCAGTATTTT.

The chain recombines TRBV18 with TRBJ1-3; TRBD1 matches 9 bases. V lost 0 bases and J lost 0; bases outside the gene matches: 0. The length of the CDR3 is 16 residues. Looked up from germline, CDR1 is KGHSH and CDR2 is LQKENI. The CDR3 sequence: CASSPPGQGSGNTIYF. The CDR3 coding sequence is TGTGCCAGCTCACCACCGGGACAGGGCTCTGGAAACACCATATATTTT.

This chain uses TRBV19 with TRBJ1-2; D is uncertain. CDR1 and CDR2 (germline): LNHDA, SQIVND (reference sequence). With 8 bases removed from V and 0 bases from J, the gap between germline ends came to 22 bases. This CDR3 region has 17 residues. The CDR3 is CASLTTGQDYTNYGYTF. The CDR3 DNA is TGTGCCAGTCTCACCACCGGGCAGGACTACACTAACTATGGCTACACCTTC.

V gene TRBV6-2 or TRBV6-3 combines with J gene TRBJ2-3; TRBD2 matches at 13 bases. Germline V gives CDR1 MNHEY, CDR2 SVGEGT. This CDR3 region has 16 residues. After removal of 6 bases from V and 1 base from J, the junction contained 4 bases not matched to a gene. The CDR3 region has the DNA TGTGCCAGCAGCCCTACTAGCGGGAGGGGCACAGATACGCAGTATTTT. Residues: CASSPTSGRGTDTQYF.

The gene calls are TRBV6-2 or TRBV6-3 and TRBJ1-1, with unresolved D. V was trimmed by 2 bases and J by 3 bases, leaving 4 bases between them. Per germline, CDR1 MNHEY and CDR2 SVGEGT. This CDR3 spans 12 amino acids. This CDR3 is CASSYGDTEAFF. The CDR3 DNA reads TGTGCCAGCAGTTACGGAGACACTGAAGCTTTCTTT.

The count of this clone is one. The chain links TRBV25-1 to TRBJ2-1, with a possible D match to TRBD2 (6 bases). There are 12 residues in the CDR3. In germline, CDR1 is MGHDK, CDR2 SYGVNS. The CDR3 spells CYQLAKGHEQFF. DNA for the CDR3: TGTTACCAACTAGCCAAAGGACATGAGCAGTTCTTC.

This chain joins TRBV5-5 and TRBJ1-1, with 7 bases identical to TRBD1. Germline V gene sequence: CDR1 SGHKS, CDR2 YYEKEE (reference sequence). V lost 2 bases and J lost 3; bases outside the gene matches: 7. CDR3 length: 15 amino acids. The CDR3 region is CASSFRQGWDTEAFF. The CDR3 coding sequence is TGTGCCAGCAGCTTTAGACAGGGTTGGGACACTGAAGCTTTCTTT.

This chain joins TRBV13 and TRBJ2-7; 15 nucleotides agree with TRBD2. V was pared by 5 bases and J by 4 bases, with 3 bases of the junction left unmatched. This CDR3 has 15 amino acids. Germline CDR1 reads PRHDT; CDR2 reads FYEKMQ (reference sequence). This CDR3 is CASSAGLAGGYEQYF. In DNA, the CDR3 is TGTGCCAGCAGCGCGGGACTAGCGGGGGGATACGAGCAGTACTTC.

J is TRBJ1-1 and V is TRBV11-1; D is unclear. The germline V and J ends were trimmed by 2 bases and 1 base, with 8 bases remaining between them. The CDR3 has 14 amino acids. The germline CDR1 and CDR2 sequences are SGHAT and FQDESV (reference sequence). The CDR3 loop reads CASSLSARNTEAFF. The CDR3, as DNA: TGTGCCAGCAGCTTATCGGCGAGGAACACTGAAGCTTTCTTT.